These 24 T cell receptor beta chains share one sample of origin, sequenced in a study of T-cell memory formation after mild COVID-19. TCRdb re-called the 5' RACE reads through MiXCR, storing one row per CDR3 protein. This table holds hundreds of thousands of distinct CDR3 sequences, more than 15% found once. The sequencing sample was made of PBMCs or a T cell subset sorted from them (not recorded which). The receptors originated from a young man who had mild COVID-19 (a few samples of this study predate the infection). Cell type and time point are not known.

This clonotype was observed a handful of times. The chain recombines TRBV7-9 with TRBJ2-6; D tentatively fits TRBD1 or TRBD2 (6 bases each). The CDR3 contains 16 residues. Looked up from germline, CDR1 is SEHNR and CDR2 is FQNEAQ (reference sequence). V lost 5 bases and J lost 2, with 13 bases in between. The CDR3 region is CASSLRGAPGANVLTF. DNA for the CDR3: TGTGCCAGCAGCCTGAGGGGGGCGCCTGGGGCCAACGTCCTGACTTTC.

The CDR3 DNA is TGCAGCGCTGGGACAGGGAGCCGTGCCGGGGAGCTGTTTTTT. This encodes CSAGTGSRAGELFF. The V gene is TRBV29-1, the J gene TRBJ2-2; TRBD1 matches at 9 bases. The CDR3 runs to 14 residues. The germline V gene encodes CDR1 SQVTM and CDR2 ANQGSEA. J gave up 6 bases and V 7 bases, and 9 bases lay outside the gene matches.

The table lists this clonotype with many counts. The chain combines TRBV10-3 with TRBJ2-1; 10 bases align to TRBD2. V shed 3 bases, J shed 10 bases, and the junction held 12 bases outside the gene matches. Germline lookup yields CDR1 ENHRY and CDR2 SYGVKD. This CDR3 comprises 16 residues. For the CDR3, the DNA is TGTGCCATCAGTGAACTCGAGCGGGGGGGCCGACGGGAGCAGTTCTTC. Translating it yields CAISELERGGRREQFF.

The genes are TRBV7-9 and TRBJ1-4; TRBD1 matches 9 bases. Germline V gives CDR1 SEHNR, CDR2 FQNEAQ (reference sequence). CDR3 length: 16 amino acids. Unmatched junction bases numbered 12, after V lost 5 bases and J lost 8 bases. The CDR3 DNA follows: TGTGCCAGCAGCGAAGGACAGGGGATCCTGTGGGAAAAACTGTTTTTT. This codes for CASSEGQGILWEKLFF.

This clonotype was detected ten times or more. The V and J genes are TRBV5-5 and TRBJ1-1; maybe TRBD1 (5 bases). This CDR3 comprises 15 residues. V lost 4 bases and J lost 4, with 17 bases in between. Germline loops: CDR1 SGHKS, CDR2 YYEKEE (reference sequence). The CDR3 coding sequence is TGTGCCAGCAGCGAGGGCGCTCCGGGGGGCACTGAAGCTTTCTTT. It codes for CASSEGAPGGTEAFF. Supplemented by reference TRBV5-5 and TRBJ1-1, the full variable domain reads DAGVTQSPTHLIKTRGQQVTLRCSPISGHKSVSWYQQVLGQGPQFIFQYYEKEERGRGNFPDRFSARQFPNYSSELNVNALLLGDSALYLCASSEGAPGGTEAFFGQGTRLTVV.

The chain joins TRBV18 to TRBJ1-5; no definite D call. CDR3 length: 15 residues. Trimming cost V 2 bases and J 0 bases, with 8 bases left between them. Germline V gene sequence: CDR1 KGHSH, CDR2 LQKENI. CDR3 DNA sequence: TGTGCCAGCTCACCAAAAGGAGTTAGCAATCAGCCCCAGCATTTT. Translated: CASSPKGVSNQPQHF.

Many counts were recorded for this clonotype. The junction differs from germline at one of its ends, possibly a read error. The genes are TRBV9 and TRBJ2-1, with TRBD2 matching 11 bases. This CDR3 spans 13 amino acids. Germline-derived CDR1 and CDR2 are SGDLS and YYNGEE. CDR3 DNA: TGTGCCAGTAGCGGGGGGGCCGCCAATGAGCAGTTCTTC. This gives the protein CASSGGAANEQFF.

This clonotype was seen just once. The chain combines TRBV11-2 with TRBJ2-1; D gene uncertain. The V end was cut by 4 bases, the J end by 7 bases, with 11 bases between. Germline CDR1 is SGHAT and CDR2 is FQNNGV. The CDR3 is made up of 13 amino acids. Here the CDR3 reads CASSSSVGNEQFF. The CDR3 bases are TGTGCCAGCAGCTCCTCTGTCGGGAATGAGCAGTTCTTC. The whole variable domain, filled in from reference TRBV11-2 and TRBJ2-1, reads EAGVAQSPRYKIIEKRQSVAFWCNPISGHATLYWYQQILGQGPKLLIQFQNNGVVDDSQLPKDRFSAERLKGVDSTLKIQPAKLEDSAVYLCASSSSVGNEQFFGPGTRLTVL.

The chain joins TRBV6-2 or TRBV6-3 to TRBJ1-1, with a possible D match to TRBD1 (6 bases). The CDR3 loop spans 18 amino acids. Germline assignment: CDR1 MNHEY and CDR2 SVGEGT. V was trimmed by 6 bases and J by 1 base, leaving 24 bases between them. The CDR3 DNA is TGTGCCAGCAGAATCAACTATCAGGGGCTCCTTGGGAACACTGAAGCTTTCTTT. This translates into CASRINYQGLLGNTEAFF.

The chain joins TRBV3-1 to TRBJ2-3; D uncertain. The CDR3 is 12 residues long. The ends were cut back, 3 bases at V and 3 bases at J, with 4 bases in the middle. The V gene's germline CDR1 is LGHDT and CDR2 YNNKEL (reference sequence). The CDR3 DNA reads as TGTGCCAGCAGCCAGGCAACAGATACGCAGTATTTT. This sequence encodes CASSQATDTQYF.

The J gene is TRBJ2-1, the V gene TRBV20-1; TRBD2 might be the D (7 bases). The CDR3 sequence is 13 residues long. V was clipped by 3 bases and J by 8 bases, with 14 bases between them. CDR1 and CDR2 from the germline V gene are DFQATT and SNEGSKA (reference sequence). CDR3 loop: CSASSGGRHEQFF. The CDR3 nucleotides are TGCAGTGCTAGTTCGGGGGGCCGCCATGAGCAGTTCTTC.

V usage is TRBV21-1 and J usage is TRBJ2-5; the tabulated D call, TRBD2, remains unverified against the DNA. TRBV21-1 is a documented pseudogene. The CDR3 runs to 17 residues. The CDR3 loop reads CASSPTFRSGVQETQYF. In DNA form, the CDR3 reads TGTGCCAGCAGCCCAACCTTTCGTAGCGGAGTCCAAGAGACCCAGTACTTC.

The sample holds a few counts of this clonotype. This rearrangement joins TRBV5-8 to TRBJ1-4, with D uncertain. From germline, CDR1 is SGHTS and CDR2 YDEGEE. V gave up 0 bases and J gave up 1 base, with 10 bases separating them. The CDR3 is made up of 16 amino acids. The CDR3 DNA reads TGTGCCAGCAGCTTGGGGTACTGGGGAACTAATGAAAAACTGTTTTTT. This encodes CASSLGYWGTNEKLFF.

This clonotype appeared a few times. The rearrangement links TRBV20-1 to TRBJ1-1; D might be TRBD1 (6 bases). CDR1 DFQATT and CDR2 SNEGSKA come from the germline V gene (reference sequence). There are 13 residues in the CDR3. Trimming cost V 3 bases and J 3 bases, with 11 bases left between them. The CDR3 spells CSARHRVDTEAFF. As DNA, the CDR3 is TGCAGTGCTAGGCACAGGGTCGACACTGAAGCTTTCTTT.

Of note for this clonotype: A clone one base away is much larger, so this may be a read error. The chain has TRBV7-2 and TRBJ2-1; D is unclear. Deletions cut 4 bases from V and 8 bases from J, with 12 bases between. The CDR3 loop spans 13 amino acids. Germline values: CDR1 SGHTA, CDR2 FQGNSA. In DNA form, the CDR3 reads TGTGCCAGCAGCTCCCAGCCAAGGTATGAGCAGTTCTTC. This translates into CASSSQPRYEQFF.

This clonotype was observed a few times. The chain links TRBV27 to TRBJ2-7, with D possibly being TRBD1 or TRBD2 (5 bases each). Germline CDR1 is MNHEY and CDR2 is SMNVEV (reference sequence). The CDR3 is 14 amino acids. V was pared by 6 bases and J by 1 base, with 13 bases between. The CDR3 loop reads CASSRDDPSYEQYF. CDR3 DNA: TGTGCCAGCAGCCGGGACGATCCTTCCTACGAGCAGTACTTC.

The sample holds a few counts of this clonotype. The chain combines TRBV4-1 with TRBJ1-1; a possible D gene is TRBD1 (5 bases). The CDR3 contains 13 residues. Trimming took off 2 bases at V and 9 bases at J, with 13 bases between the two ends. Germline CDR1 reads MGHRA; CDR2 reads YSYEKL. CDR3 nucleotides: TGCGCCAGCAGCCAAAGAGGGGAGGTGAAAGCTTTCTTT. It encodes CASSQRGEVKAFF.

The chain joins TRBV5-1 to TRBJ2-5; D gene ambiguous. The CDR3 length is 18 residues. Trimming took off 4 bases at V and 2 bases at J, with 24 bases between the two ends. Germline V gene sequence: CDR1 SGHRS, CDR2 YFSETQ. Here the CDR3 DNA reads TGCGCCAGCAGCCGACCTCCCATCCGCAGGTCCCTACAAGAGACCCAGTACTTC. It translates to CASSRPPIRRSLQETQYF. The variable domain in full, completed from reference TRBV5-1 and TRBJ2-5, reads KAGVTQTPRYLIKTRGQQVTLSCSPISGHRSVSWYQQTPGQGLQFLFEYFSETQRNKGNFPGRFSGRQFSNSRSEMNVSTLELGDSALYLCASSRPPIRRSLQETQYFGPGTRLLVL.

This clonotype was observed a handful of times. V and J are TRBV5-6 and TRBJ1-1; the D gene is possibly TRBD1 (6 bases). Trimming shortened V by 3 bases and J by 3 bases, and 24 bases separated the two germline ends. CDR3 length: 18 amino acids. The V gene's germline CDR1 is SGHDT and CDR2 YYEEEE. The CDR3 protein is CASSYPGNGRGGHTEAFF. The CDR3 bases are TGTGCCAGCAGCTATCCCGGGAATGGGCGAGGGGGTCACACTGAAGCTTTCTTT.

The gene calls are TRBV7-9 and TRBJ2-5; possibly TRBD1 or TRBD2 for D (5 bases each). This CDR3 has 17 residues. V was trimmed by 5 bases and J by 5 bases, leaving 24 bases between them. Germline V CDR1 and CDR2: SEHNR, FQNEAQ (reference sequence). The CDR3 nucleotides are TGTGCCAGCAGCCCATATGGAGGCAGGGATTTCGAGGAGACCCAGTACTTC. Translated, it gives CASSPYGGRDFEETQYF. Drawing the rest from reference TRBV7-9 and TRBJ2-5, the complete variable domain is DTGVSQNPRHKITKRGQNVTFRCDPISEHNRLYWYRQTLGQGPEFLTYFQNEAQLEKSRLLSDRFSAERPKGSFSTLEIQRTEQGDSAMYLCASSPYGGRDFEETQYFGPGTRLLVL.

This clonotype turned up a few times. The chain has TRBV28 and TRBJ2-1, with a tentative D call TRBD1 (6 bases). CDR3 length: 13 residues. V lost 5 bases to trimming and J lost 9 bases, with 14 bases between them. Germline V gene lookup returns CDR1 MDHEN and CDR2 SYDVKM. This chain's CDR3 is CASSPYRAGEQFF. Here the CDR3 DNA reads TGTGCCAGCAGTCCCTACAGGGCGGGTGAGCAGTTCTTC. The complete variable domain, with remaining parts taken from reference TRBV28 and TRBJ2-1, reads DVKVTQSSRYLVKRTGEKVFLECVQDMDHENMFWYRQDPGLGLRLIYFSYDVKMKEKGDIPEGYSVSREKKERFSLILESASTNQTSMYLCASSPYRAGEQFFGPGTRLTVL.

This clonotype turned up a few times. The chain combines TRBV6-2 or TRBV6-3 with TRBJ2-3; D ambiguous. CDR3 length: 12 residues. Per the germline V gene, CDR1 is MNHEY and CDR2 is SVGEGT. With 7 bases removed from V and 6 bases from J, the gap between germline ends came to 11 bases. The CDR3 sequence is CASKEFGDTQYF. The DNA for the CDR3 is TGTGCCAGCAAGGAGTTTGGGGATACGCAGTATTTT.

In its sample, this clonotype was seen a few times. In nucleotides, the CDR3 is TGTGCCAGTAGTCTGCCTCGCCCTAACTATGGCTACACCTTC. It codes for CASSLPRPNYGYTF. The rearrangement uses TRBV19 and TRBJ1-2; D gene unclear. Germline lookup yields CDR1 LNHDA and CDR2 SQIVND (reference sequence). This CDR3 has 14 residues. Trimming shortened V by 5 bases and J by 0 bases, and 10 bases separated the two germline ends. The full variable domain, rest sourced from reference TRBV19 and TRBJ1-2, is DGGITQSPKYLFRKEGQNVTLSCEQNLNHDAMYWYRQDPGQGLRLIYYSQIVNDFQKGDIAEGYSVSREKKESFPLTVTSAQKNPTAFYLCASSLPRPNYGYTFGSGTRLTVV.

In DNA, the CDR3 is TGTGCCAGCAGCCCCAGATTCGCAGACATTCAGTACTTC. It encodes CASSPRFADIQYF. The chain couples TRBV7-2 to TRBJ2-4; D not certain. V lost 5 bases to trimming and J lost 8 bases, with 13 bases between them. Germline V lookup: CDR1 SGHTA, CDR2 FQGNSA. The CDR3 length is 13 residues.